One and the same sample provided the 15 T cell receptor beta chains below, sequenced in a study of blood T cell repertoires in COVID-19. Only in-frame clones appear in the TCRdb table, and some are missing; sequencing was by immunoSEQ multiplex PCR. The profile covers about 100,000 clones, with about 85% appearing a single time and around 2.2% taken by the ten largest. The specimen sequenced was peripheral blood. The receptors were sampled from a human donor in a cohort sampled during active COVID-19.

The chain recombines TRBV10-2 with TRBJ1-1, with D possibly being TRBD1 (5 bases). V shed 0 bases and J shed 1 base, with 6 bases lying between them. The CDR3 is 14 amino acids. Per the germline V gene, CDR1 is WSHSY and CDR2 is SAAADI. The CDR3 here is CASSESDRNTEAFF. The DNA for the CDR3 is TGCGCCAGCAGTGAGTCAGACAGGAACACTGAAGCTTTCTTT.

V gene TRBV28 combines with J gene TRBJ1-1, with 7 nucleotides matching TRBD1. Germline loops: CDR1 MDHEN, CDR2 SYDVKM. The CDR3 contains 14 residues. Unmatched junction bases numbered 10, after V lost 2 bases and J lost 10 bases. CDR3 in DNA: TGTGCCAGCAGTTTAAACCGACAGGGCTGGGGAGCTTTCTTT. It encodes CASSLNRQGWGAFF.

For the CDR3, the DNA is TGTGCCAGCTGTAAAATCAATGAGCAGTTCTTC. Translation: CASCKINEQFF. The chain couples TRBV12-3 or TRBV12-4 to TRBJ2-1; no clear D gene. Trimming took 8 bases from V and 6 from J, leaving 8 bases between them. The CDR3 contains 11 residues.

This chain connects TRBV28 to TRBJ1-5, with 9 bases aligning to TRBD1. CDR1 is MDHEN, CDR2 SYDVKM, per germline. The CDR3 has 14 residues. Trimming took 6 bases from V and 4 from J; bases not matched to a gene: 4. The CDR3 sequence is CASRDRGGNQPQHF. In DNA, the CDR3 is TGTGCCAGCAGGGACAGGGGTGGGAATCAGCCCCAGCATTTT.

V is TRBV5-1 and J is TRBJ2-7; D perhaps matches TRBD2 (6 bases). The CDR3 consists of 13 residues. The germline V gene encodes CDR1 SGHRS and CDR2 YFSETQ. V gave up 2 bases and J gave up 7 bases, with 13 bases separating them. The CDR3 spells CASSLLALEEQYF. CDR3 coding DNA: TGCGCCAGCAGCTTACTAGCCTTGGAAGAGCAGTACTTC.

This clone was seen once. The chain combines TRBV7-2 with TRBJ1-1; TRBD1 might be the D (6 bases). Germline CDR1 SGHTA, CDR2 FQGNSA. This CDR3 is 16 amino acids long. Trimming took 5 bases from V and 5 from J, leaving 21 bases between them. CDR3 coding DNA: TGTGCCAGCAGCCCACGGGTATTACAGGGTAGGACTGAAGCTTTCTTT. Protein: CASSPRVLQGRTEAFF.

This clone was seen once. This chain links TRBV7-9 with TRBJ2-1; 8 bases line up with TRBD1. This CDR3 spans 15 amino acids. With V trimmed by 4 bases and J by 5 bases, 7 bases remained unmatched. Germline CDR1 SEHNR, CDR2 FQNEAQ (reference sequence). In nucleotides, the CDR3 is TGTGCCAGCAGCTCAAGGACAGGGCCAGACAATGAGCAGTTCTTC. As protein: CASSSRTGPDNEQFF. Based on the CDR3 plus reference TRBV7-9 and TRBJ2-1, the full variable domain is DTGVSQNPRHKITKRGQNVTFRCDPISEHNRLYWYRQTLGQGPEFLTYFQNEAQLEKSRLLSDRFSAERPKGSFSTLEIQRTEQGDSAMYLCASSSRTGPDNEQFFGPGTRLTVL.

The chain carries TRBV10-3 and TRBJ2-5, with 9 bases identical to TRBD2. With V trimmed by 6 bases and J by 3 bases, 2 bases remained unmatched. The CDR3 spans 13 residues. CDR1 is ENHRY, CDR2 SYGVKD, per germline. The CDR3 sequence: CAIRVAGEETQYF. The CDR3 DNA reads as TGTGCCATCAGGGTAGCGGGAGAAGAGACCCAGTACTTC.

The CDR3: CASSVEGQGLYGYTF. The CDR3 DNA follows: TGTGCCAGCAGCGTAGAAGGACAGGGGCTATATGGCTACACCTTC. V usage is TRBV9 and J usage is TRBJ1-2; 9 positions agree with TRBD1. The CDR3 is 15 amino acids. V gave up 0 bases and J gave up 5 bases; unmatched junction bases: 5. The germline gives CDR1 SGDLS, CDR2 YYNGEE.

V usage is TRBV5-1 and J usage is TRBJ2-5, with D perhaps matching TRBD2 (7 bases). Germline CDR1 is SGHRS and CDR2 is YFSETQ. Trimming pared 4 bases from V and 2 bases from J, leaving 12 bases between. The CDR3 is 14 amino acids. CDR3 residues: CASSRGEGQETQYF. As DNA, the CDR3 is TGCGCCAGCAGCAGGGGGGAGGGTCAAGAGACCCAGTACTTC.

This clone has more than one count but fewer than ten. This chain links TRBV6-5 with TRBJ2-1, with 13 bases identical to TRBD2. The CDR3 spans 14 residues. V was clipped by 10 bases and J by 9 bases; unmatched bases: 9. Germline V CDR1 and CDR2: MNHEY, SVGAGI. CDR3 coding DNA: TGTGCCACCCGGGGACTAGCGGGAAGAACTGAGCAGTTCTTC. This gives the protein CATRGLAGRTEQFF.

The chain links TRBV4-1 to TRBJ1-2; unclear D gene. V lost 3 bases and J lost 1, with 6 bases in between. CDR1 MGHRA and CDR2 YSYEKL come from the germline V gene. The CDR3 consists of 13 residues. The CDR3 reads CASSHGDNYGYTF. CDR3 nucleotides: TGCGCCAGCAGCCACGGGGATAACTATGGCTACACCTTC.

The rearrangement joins TRBV5-1 to TRBJ2-1; D call uncertain. CDR1 SGHRS and CDR2 YFSETQ come from the germline V gene. The CDR3 runs 15 residues. V lost 3 bases, J lost 0 bases, and 10 bases lay in between. The DNA for the CDR3 is TGCGCCAGCAGCTCATCTTCGGGCTCCTACAATGAGCAGTTCTTC. It yields the protein CASSSSSGSYNEQFF.

This clone was found once. This rearrangement joins TRBV27 to TRBJ1-6; TRBD1 agrees at 9 bases. From germline, CDR1 is MNHEY and CDR2 SMNVEV (reference sequence). The CDR3 is made up of 16 amino acids. Trimming took 9 bases from V and 8 from J; bases not matched to a gene: 14. DNA for the CDR3: TGTGCCAGGAAAGCATACTGGGACAGGGAGGATTCACCCCTCCACTTT. The encoded protein is CARKAYWDREDSPLHF.

This sequence joins TRBV10-2 and TRBJ2-7; weak D call: TRBD1 (7 bases). The germline V and J ends were trimmed by 5 bases and 0 bases, with 14 bases remaining between them. Germline CDR1 WSHSY, CDR2 SAAADI. The length of the CDR3 is 15 residues. This CDR3 is CASSPAGGSSYEQYF. CDR3 nucleotides: TGCGCCAGCAGTCCGGCAGGGGGGAGCTCCTACGAGCAGTACTTC.